This entry features one T cell receptor (beta chain) sequence. The antigen remains unidentified. TCRdb's table, derived via immunoSEQ multiplex PCR, lists solely in-frame clones and lacks some. This table holds about 89,000 clones, about nine tenths found once. The sample originates from a study of graft-versus-host responses after intestinal transplantation. Study-level background: Transplants were multivisceral, liver-intestinal, or isolated intestinal. Induction with anti-thymocyte globulin, then tacrolimus and steroids for three to four years, was given to all recipients. Study-level findings and limits: After transplant, early declines in HvG clones were associated with peak levels of circulating GvH clones. GvH clones were identified in recipient marrow, with some first appearing in ileum or blood.

The sequence came from a human donor who received an intestinal transplant. The sample was unstimulated CD4+ T cells sorted from spleen or lymph node cells, taken before intestinal transplant.

In DNA, the CDR3 is TGTGCCACCGGGGACAGAGGGAGCTATGGCTACACCTTC. As protein: CATGDRGSYGYTF. The chain recombines TRBV19 with TRBJ1-2; TRBD1 matches 7 bases. CDR1 and CDR2 (germline): LNHDA, SQIVND (reference sequence). V shed 10 bases, J shed 4 bases, and the junction held 9 bases outside the gene matches. There are 13 residues in the CDR3.